Shown below are 27 T cell receptor beta chains from a single sample sequenced in a study of a mutant IDH1 vaccine in newly diagnosed glioma. The antigens these receptors bind are not known. Time point meaning: week 11, during vaccination. Every vaccination contained 300 ug of the mutant IDH1 20-mer peptide and was paired with topical imiquimod. Profiled with immunoSEQ multiplex PCR; TCRdb holds only in-frame clones, not every one. The repertoire holds 110,000 or so clones, with about nine tenths as singletons. The sequencing used PBMCs, collected from a glioma patient whose treatment included an IDH1 peptide vaccine. These receptors all come from a woman aged 50 to 60 with glioma.

The chain uses TRBV7-2 and TRBJ2-3; 10 bases are a match to TRBD2. The germline V gene has CDR1 SGHTA and CDR2 FQGNSA. The V and J ends lost 3 bases and 0 bases, in that order; junction bases with no gene match: 3. The CDR3 sequence is 16 residues long. The CDR3 DNA reads TGTGCCAGCAGCTTTACTAGCGGGGCAAGCACAGATACGCAGTATTTT. Translated, it gives CASSFTSGASTDTQYF. The full variable domain, completed using reference TRBV7-2 and TRBJ2-3, is GAGVSQSPSNKVTEKGKDVELRCDPISGHTALYWYRQSLGQGLEFLIYFQGNSAPDKSGLPSDRFSAERTGGSVSTLTIQRTQQEDSAVYLCASSFTSGASTDTQYFGPGTRLTVL.

V usage is TRBV6-5 and J usage is TRBJ2-1; 8 nucleotides align to TRBD2. The CDR3 sequence is 15 residues long. The J segment lost 7 bases and the V segment lost 5 bases, leaving 10 bases of the junction unmatched. Germline assignment: CDR1 MNHEY and CDR2 SVGAGI. The CDR3 DNA sequence: TGTGCCAGCAGTGTCACTGGACTAGCACATAATGAGCAGTTCTTC. Residues: CASSVTGLAHNEQFF.

This clone was recorded once. The chain employs TRBV18 and TRBJ1-2, with 8 positions matching TRBD1. The J segment lost 1 base and the V segment lost 0 bases, leaving 4 bases of the junction unmatched. The CDR3 is made up of 16 amino acids. CDR1 KGHSH and CDR2 LQKENI come from the germline V gene. The CDR3 DNA sequence: TGTGCCAGCTCACCACCTGGGACAGGCCTTAACTATGGCTACACCTTC. Translated, it gives CASSPPGTGLNYGYTF.

The chain links TRBV6-6 to TRBJ2-7; D remains unclear. The CDR3 has 13 amino acids. Germline values: CDR1 MNHNY, CDR2 SVGAGI (reference sequence). V lost 0 bases and J 4 bases, leaving 7 bases between the germline ends. The chain's CDR3 is CASSYSYDYEQYF. The CDR3 DNA sequence: TGTGCCAGCAGTTACTCGTACGATTACGAGCAGTACTTC.

The chain is built from TRBV19 and TRBJ1-4; D is undetermined. Germline values: CDR1 LNHDA, CDR2 SQIVND (reference sequence). CDR3 length: 14 amino acids. V dropped 4 bases and J dropped 0 bases, with 6 bases sitting between them. CDR3 sequence reads: CASSSVATNEKLFF. For the CDR3, the DNA is TGTGCCAGTAGTAGCGTCGCAACTAATGAAAAACTGTTTTTT.

The chain recombines TRBV5-1 with TRBJ2-3; possible D gene TRBD1, 6 bases. This CDR3 contains 14 residues. Germline lookup yields CDR1 SGHRS and CDR2 YFSETQ. Trimming stripped 3 bases from V and 6 bases from J, with 14 bases between. CDR3 in DNA: TGCGCCAGCAGCTCTGGACAGCCCTACGATACGCAGTATTTT. Its translation: CASSSGQPYDTQYF.

The chain uses TRBV10-3 and TRBJ2-7; D gene uncertain. Germline V gives CDR1 ENHRY, CDR2 SYGVKD. The CDR3 length is 13 residues. Trimming cost V 7 bases and J 3 bases, with 13 bases left between them. CDR3 nucleotides: TGTGCCATCAAACCTAGTGGCGACTACGAGCAGTACTTC. Translating gives CAIKPSGDYEQYF.

The rearrangement links TRBV2 to TRBJ1-6; 7 bases fit TRBD1. The CDR3 runs to 14 residues. The germline CDR1 and CDR2 sequences are SNHLY and FYNNEI. Trimming took 6 bases from V and 9 from J; bases not matched to a gene: 8. The CDR3 DNA follows: TGTGCCAGCAGCCCGAGGGGGCTAGGTTCACCCCTCCACTTT. Residues: CASSPRGLGSPLHF. Together with reference TRBV2 and TRBJ1-6, the CDR3 gives the full variable domain: EPEVTQTPSHQVTQMGQEVILRCVPISNHLYFYWYRQILGQKVEFLVSFYNNEISEKSEIFDDQFSVERPDGSNFTLKIRSTKLEDSAMYFCASSPRGLGSPLHFGNGTRLTVT.

This clone was observed a few times. The chain is built from TRBV9 and TRBJ2-3, with 7 bases identical to TRBD2. The V and J ends lost 4 bases and 3 bases, in that order; junction bases with no gene match: 8. Germline CDR1 SGDLS, CDR2 YYNGEE. There are 15 residues in the CDR3. The DNA for the CDR3 is TGTGCCAGCAGCCCTCGACTAGCTGATACAGATACGCAGTATTTT. Protein: CASSPRLADTDTQYF. The whole variable domain, filled in from reference TRBV9 and TRBJ2-3, reads DSGVTQTPKHLITATGQRVTLRCSPRSGDLSVYWYQQSLDQGLQFLIQYYNGEERAKGNILERFSAQQFPDLHSELNLSSLELGDSALYFCASSPRLADTDTQYFGPGTRLTVL.

The gene calls are TRBV5-4 and TRBJ1-2, with D possibly matching TRBD1 (5 bases). Germline loops: CDR1 SGHNT, CDR2 YYREEE (reference sequence). CDR3 length: 16 residues. Trimming stripped 4 bases from V and 8 bases from J, with 24 bases between. In DNA form, the CDR3 reads TGTGCCAGCAGCATCGGGGGGGTACAGGTTTCGAGGGGCTACACCTTC. Translation gives CASSIGGVQVSRGYTF.

The rearrangement uses TRBV2 and TRBJ1-4; D is undetermined. V shed 6 bases and J shed 2 bases, with 13 bases lying between them. Germline assignment: CDR1 SNHLY and CDR2 FYNNEI. This CDR3 contains 15 residues. The CDR3 sequence: CASRARTATNEKLFF. Here the CDR3 DNA reads TGTGCCAGCAGGGCCCGGACGGCCACTAATGAAAAACTGTTTTTT.

A single count supports this clone. The J gene is TRBJ2-4, the V gene TRBV6-1; the D gene is possibly TRBD2 (6 bases). The CDR3 length is 13 residues. The germline gives CDR1 MNHNS, CDR2 SASEGT. Trimming left V 8 bases short and J 8 bases short, with 16 bases between. As DNA, the CDR3 is TGTGCCAGCCGGACCCTAGGGGAGGACATTCAGTACTTC. Translated: CASRTLGEDIQYF.

The J gene is TRBJ2-7, the V gene TRBV5-6; 14 nucleotides match TRBD2. Germline lookup yields CDR1 SGHDT and CDR2 YYEEEE. J was trimmed by 9 bases and V by 5 bases; bases with no gene match: 7. This CDR3 contains 14 residues. CDR3 sequence: CASRGTSGSSGQYF. CDR3 nucleotides: TGTGCCAGCAGAGGGACTAGCGGGAGTAGCGGGCAGTACTTC.

This sequence joins TRBV28 and TRBJ2-1; D may correspond to TRBD1 or TRBD2 (5 bases each). The germline V gene encodes CDR1 MDHEN and CDR2 SYDVKM. This CDR3 contains 14 residues. The ends were cut back, 7 bases at V and 1 base at J, with 11 bases in the middle. CDR3 sequence: CASTVGDSYNEQFF. In DNA, the CDR3 is TGTGCCAGCACCGTGGGGGATTCCTACAATGAGCAGTTCTTC.

The chain is built from TRBV18 and TRBJ2-1; 12 bases fit TRBD1. CDR1 and CDR2 from the germline V gene are KGHSH and LQKENI. Trimming took 3 bases from V and 7 from J; bases not matched to a gene: 7. There are 16 residues in the CDR3. CDR3 DNA: TGTGCCAGCTCACCCCTCCCGGGACAGGGGGCTAATGAGCAGTTCTTC. As protein: CASSPLPGQGANEQFF.

The chain has TRBV30 and TRBJ1-6, with a tentative D call TRBD1 (6 bases). Germline assignment: CDR1 GTSNPN and CDR2 SVGIG (reference sequence). V was pared by 5 bases and J by 2 bases, with 10 bases between. The CDR3 spans 14 residues. CDR3 sequence reads: CAWEQGAYNSPLHF. The DNA for the CDR3 is TGTGCCTGGGAACAGGGAGCCTATAATTCACCCCTCCACTTT.

This chain connects TRBV10-3 to TRBJ2-3; maybe TRBD2 (5 bases). The CDR3 contains 16 residues. In germline, CDR1 is ENHRY, CDR2 SYGVKD. Trimming removed 3 bases at V and 1 base at J, with 14 bases between. CDR3 amino acids: CAISDRTGYGTDTQYF. The CDR3 bases are TGTGCCATCAGTGACAGAACGGGATATGGCACAGATACGCAGTATTTT.

V is TRBV5-4 and J is TRBJ2-3; 8 bases map to TRBD2. Losses at the gene ends were 5 bases for V and 1 base for J; bases not matched to a gene: 9. Germline CDR1 and CDR2: SGHNT and YYREEE (reference sequence). CDR3 size: 16 residues. Written as DNA, the CDR3 is TGTGCCAGCAGTCCGCGGGGTAGCGGGGGCACAGATACGCAGTATTTT. Protein: CASSPRGSGGTDTQYF.

J is TRBJ2-5 and V is TRBV4-1; 9 bases align to TRBD1. Germline V gene lookup returns CDR1 MGHRA and CDR2 YSYEKL. After removal of 1 base from V and 4 bases from J, the junction contained 7 bases not matched to a gene. The CDR3 spans 16 residues. CDR3: CASSQVTQGARETQYF. CDR3 nucleotides: TGCGCCAGCAGCCAAGTTACACAGGGGGCTCGAGAGACCCAGTACTTC.

This rearrangement joins TRBV7-3 to TRBJ2-7; D is undetermined. Trimming cost V 5 bases and J 4 bases, with 12 bases left between them. The CDR3 is made up of 13 amino acids. Germline loops: CDR1 SGHTA, CDR2 FQGTGA. The DNA for the CDR3 is TGTGCCAGCAGCCACGAGGCCGGTTACGAGCAGTACTTC. Translated, it gives CASSHEAGYEQYF.

The chain recombines TRBV27 with TRBJ2-1; no clear D. V lost 0 bases and J lost 6, with 6 bases in between. The CDR3 has 13 amino acids. Germline-derived CDR1 and CDR2 are MNHEY and SMNVEV (reference sequence). The chain's CDR3 is CASSLSDANEQFF. In nucleotides, the CDR3 is TGTGCCAGCAGTTTATCAGACGCCAATGAGCAGTTCTTC.

The CDR3 reads CASSTGQLNTGELFF. The CDR3 coding sequence is TGTGCCAGTAGTACTGGGCAGCTGAACACCGGGGAGCTGTTTTTT. The genes are TRBV19 and TRBJ2-2; no definite D call. Germline V gene data show CDR1 as LNHDA and CDR2 as SQIVND (reference sequence). The V end was cut by 4 bases, the J end by 1 base, with 10 bases between. The CDR3 is made up of 15 amino acids.

CDR3 coding DNA: TGTGCCAGTAGTATAGGGGAGCAAATCGGCACTGAAGCTTTCTTT. Translated, it gives CASSIGEQIGTEAFF. The chain recombines TRBV19 with TRBJ1-1; D gene unclear. The ends were cut back, 1 base at V and 4 bases at J, with 13 bases in the middle. Germline loops: CDR1 LNHDA, CDR2 SQIVND (reference sequence). CDR3 length: 15 amino acids.

The genes are TRBV6-5 and TRBJ2-5; D ambiguous. CDR1 is MNHEY, CDR2 SVGAGI, per germline. The CDR3 spans 10 residues. V was clipped by 6 bases and J by 2 bases, with 1 base between them. The CDR3 nucleotides read TGTGCCAGCAGACAAGAGACCCAGTACTTC. It specifies CASRQETQYF.

The chain carries TRBV5-1 and TRBJ2-7, with 8 nucleotides matching TRBD1. Germline CDR1 SGHRS, CDR2 YFSETQ. V lost 7 bases to trimming and J lost 6 bases; unmatched junction nucleotides: 9. The CDR3 has 13 amino acids. The CDR3 region is CASCDAGGGEQYF. The CDR3 nucleotides read TGCGCCAGCTGCGACGCAGGGGGCGGCGAGCAGTACTTC.

The rearrangement links TRBV5-6 to TRBJ1-2; D may be TRBD1 (5 bases). The V end was cut by 6 bases, the J end by 0 bases, with 21 bases between. Germline values: CDR1 SGHDT, CDR2 YYEEEE. The CDR3 spans 17 residues. CDR3: CASILFTEDKANYGYTF. The DNA of the CDR3 is TGTGCCAGCATACTCTTTACCGAGGACAAGGCTAACTATGGCTACACCTTC.

The chain carries TRBV7-3 and TRBJ2-3; 7 bases are shared with TRBD2. Germline V CDR1 and CDR2: SGHTA, FQGTGA. The J segment lost 0 bases and the V segment lost 2 bases, leaving 2 bases of the junction unmatched. CDR3 length: 15 residues. The CDR3 region has the DNA TGTGCCAGCAGCTTAGGACTAGGAAGCACAGATACGCAGTATTTT. Residues: CASSLGLGSTDTQYF. Full variable domain (outside the CDR3, taken from reference TRBV7-3 and TRBJ2-3): GAGVSQTPSNKVTEKGKYVELRCDPISGHTALYWYRQSLGQGPEFLIYFQGTGAADDSGLPNDRFFAVRPEGSVSTLKIQRTERGDSAVYLCASSLGLGSTDTQYFGPGTRLTVL.